This TCR beta chain was recovered during a study of blood T cell repertoires in COVID-19. The sample holds a few counts of this clone. TCRdb's copy holds only in-frame clones and misses some; the assay was immunoSEQ multiplex PCR. The table includes some 320,000 clones, 70% to 90% detected once. Source material: peripheral blood. This TCR came from a human donor in a cohort sampled during active COVID-19.

CDR3 amino acids: CASSLLMSTEAFF. Written as DNA, the CDR3 is TGTGCCAGCAGCTTGCTGATGAGCACTGAAGCTTTCTTT. The chain couples TRBV5-5 to TRBJ1-1; D not certain. This CDR3 has 13 amino acids. Trimming shortened V by 1 base and J by 4 bases, and 8 bases separated the two germline ends. Germline V gene data show CDR1 as SGHKS and CDR2 as YYEKEE (reference sequence).